Shown below are 24 T cell receptor beta chains from a single sample sequenced in a study of T cell clones after liver transplantation. The data were produced by immunoSEQ multiplex PCR, yet TCRdb's version contains in-frame clones alone and is incomplete. In the table there are fewer than 20,000 clones, 75% to 90% of which are singletons. Here the sequenced sample was CD8+ T cells from blood, taken 46 months after liver transplant. The source of these receptors is a human patient who received a liver transplant. Some T cells here may be from the graft donor.

The V gene is TRBV21-1, the J gene TRBJ1-2. TRBV21-1 is noted as a pseudogene. The CDR3 runs 16 residues. CDR3 DNA: TGTGCCAGCAGCACATCACTTCTCCCCCCGGCGGATGGCTACACCTTC. This gives the protein CASSTSLLPPADGYTF.

This clone was picked up one time. This chain connects TRBV6-6 to TRBJ2-5; perhaps D is TRBD1 or TRBD2 (6 bases each). V dropped 5 bases and J dropped 5 bases, with 12 bases sitting between them. Germline V gives CDR1 MNHNY, CDR2 SVGAGI (reference sequence). The CDR3 extends over 13 amino acids. The CDR3 protein is CASSLRGVETQYF. The CDR3 nucleotides are TGTGCCAGCAGTCTTAGGGGGGTTGAGACCCAGTACTTC.

The chain is built from TRBV9 and TRBJ2-2; 8 bases are shared with TRBD2. V gave up 3 bases and J gave up 4 bases; unmatched junction bases: 17. The CDR3 loop spans 19 amino acids. Germline V gives CDR1 SGDLS, CDR2 YYNGEE. CDR3 DNA: TGTGCCAGCAGCGATATCGACTCGGGACTAGAGGGGCCCACCGGGGAGCTGTTTTTT. Its protein is CASSDIDSGLEGPTGELFF. Drawing the rest from reference TRBV9 and TRBJ2-2, the complete variable domain is DSGVTQTPKHLITATGQRVTLRCSPRSGDLSVYWYQQSLDQGLQFLIQYYNGEERAKGNILERFSAQQFPDLHSELNLSSLELGDSALYFCASSDIDSGLEGPTGELFFGEGSRLTVL.

This chain links TRBV6-5 with TRBJ1-3; D may be TRBD1 (5 bases). Per germline, CDR1 MNHEY and CDR2 SVGAGI. V lost 10 bases and J lost 0, with 13 bases in between. The CDR3 is 14 amino acids. CDR3: CATSTDRSGNTIYF. The DNA for the CDR3 is TGTGCCACCTCGACAGATCGCTCTGGAAACACCATATATTTT.

CDR3 nucleotide sequence: TGTGCCAGCAGAGGTAGCGGGAGCTCCTACAATGAGCAGTTCTTC. Encoded protein: CASRGSGSSYNEQFF. This chain links TRBV2 with TRBJ2-1, with 9 bases identical to TRBD2. CDR3 size: 15 residues. Germline V gene lookup returns CDR1 SNHLY and CDR2 FYNNEI. Germline trimming cut 6 bases from V and 0 bases from J; bases unmatched to any gene: 3.

Only a few counts were recorded for this clone. The gene calls are TRBV9 and TRBJ2-1, with 7 bases identical to TRBD2. With 3 bases clipped from V and 3 bases from J, the junction kept 9 bases outside the gene matches. Germline V lookup: CDR1 SGDLS, CDR2 YYNGEE. CDR3 length: 16 amino acids. DNA for the CDR3: TGTGCCAGCAGCGGAGGTCTAGGCGGGAGCTACAATGAGCAGTTCTTC. Translation gives CASSGGLGGSYNEQFF.

CDR3 sequence (DNA): TGTGCCAGCAGTCACCGACCCTACAGGGGGGAGCTGTTTTTT. It specifies CASSHRPYRGELFF. This chain joins TRBV6-5 and TRBJ2-2; perhaps TRBD1 as D (5 bases). The germline V gene has CDR1 MNHEY and CDR2 SVGAGI. Trimming removed 5 bases at V and 8 bases at J, with 15 bases between. This CDR3 is built from 14 residues.

V gene TRBV5-4 combines with J gene TRBJ2-1; 13 bases line up with TRBD2. The CDR3 is 17 amino acids. Trimming took 4 bases from V and 6 from J; bases not matched to a gene: 10. Germline CDR1 and CDR2: SGHNT and YYREEE (reference sequence). CDR3 loop: CASSGGLAGALANEQFF. The CDR3 DNA follows: TGTGCCAGCAGCGGAGGACTAGCGGGAGCGCTAGCCAATGAGCAGTTCTTC.

J is TRBJ1-4 and V is TRBV28; weak D call: TRBD1 (6 bases). The CDR3 runs to 16 residues. Germline V gene data show CDR1 as MDHEN and CDR2 as SYDVKM. V lost 5 bases, J lost 5 bases, and 18 bases lay in between. The CDR3 loop is CASSLSRGRLNEKLFF. The CDR3 DNA sequence: TGTGCCAGCAGTCTCTCTCGGGGGCGGTTAAATGAAAAACTGTTTTTT.

V usage is TRBV5-4 and J usage is TRBJ2-3; D unclear. This CDR3 is built from 12 residues. The germline CDR1 and CDR2 sequences are SGHNT and YYREEE (reference sequence). V lost 3 bases, J lost 8 bases, and 10 bases lay in between. Here the CDR3 reads CASSSSMGTQYF. DNA for the CDR3: TGTGCCAGCAGCTCCTCCATGGGTACGCAGTATTTT.

The chain uses TRBV12-5 and TRBJ1-1; 9 positions agree with TRBD1. This CDR3 has 15 amino acids. V was clipped by 6 bases and J by 1 base; unmatched bases: 6. CDR1 and CDR2 (germline): LGHNT, FRNRAP. In nucleotides, the CDR3 is TGTGCTAGTGGGGCCCCGGGACAGGGGAACACTGAAGCTTTCTTT. Translation gives CASGAPGQGNTEAFF.

This clone has only a few counts. The V gene is TRBV2, the J gene TRBJ1-2; no reliable D call. This CDR3 is 13 amino acids long. The V end lost 0 bases, the J end lost 7 bases, and 9 bases lay between the germline ends. Per germline, CDR1 SNHLY and CDR2 FYNNEI. The CDR3 nucleotides are TGTGCCAGCAGTGAAGCGCTTCGACTTGGCTACACCTTC. Translated: CASSEALRLGYTF. The entire variable domain, with the rest obtained from reference TRBV2 and TRBJ1-2, is as follows: EPEVTQTPSHQVTQMGQEVILRCVPISNHLYFYWYRQILGQKVEFLVSFYNNEISEKSEIFDDQFSVERPDGSNFTLKIRSTKLEDSAMYFCASSEALRLGYTFGSGTRLTVV.

The DNA for the CDR3 is TGCAGCGTTTGGGGGCTAGCGGGGGGTCCCTACAATGAGCAGTTCTTC. This codes for CSVWGLAGGPYNEQFF. This chain uses TRBV29-1 with TRBJ2-1; TRBD2 matches 11 bases. The CDR3 sequence is 16 residues long. Germline V lookup: CDR1 SQVTM, CDR2 ANQGSEA. Germline trimming cut 5 bases from V and 2 bases from J; bases unmatched to any gene: 8.

The CDR3 bases are TGCGCCAGCAGCTTGGTGGGGACGGACGGCGGTGAAAAACTGTTTTTT. It encodes CASSLVGTDGGEKLFF. The rearrangement joins TRBV5-1 to TRBJ1-4; TRBD1 is a possible D gene (5 bases). V lost 0 bases and J lost 7, with 16 bases in between. Germline-derived CDR1 and CDR2 are SGHRS and YFSETQ. This CDR3 is 16 amino acids long.

V usage is TRBV13 and J usage is TRBJ2-5; D tentatively fits TRBD1 or TRBD2 (7 bases each). V gave up 6 bases and J gave up 5 bases, with 19 bases separating them. Germline V lookup: CDR1 PRHDT, CDR2 FYEKMQ (reference sequence). The CDR3 is 15 residues long. CDR3 coding DNA: TGTGCCAGCAGTTCAGTATCCCAGGGGGGGGAGACCCAGTACTTC. Its translation: CASSSVSQGGETQYF.

The V call is TRBV19, the J call TRBJ2-2; 7 bases fit TRBD1. J lost 0 bases, V lost 2 bases, and 0 bases had no gene match. The CDR3 is made up of 15 amino acids. Germline V gives CDR1 LNHDA, CDR2 SQIVND (reference sequence). The CDR3 region is CASSITGANTGELFF. The DNA for the CDR3 is TGTGCCAGTAGTATAACAGGGGCGAACACCGGGGAGCTGTTTTTT. Using reference TRBV19 and TRBJ2-2 for the parts outside the CDR3, the full variable domain is DGGITQSPKYLFRKEGQNVTLSCEQNLNHDAMYWYRQDPGQGLRLIYYSQIVNDFQKGDIAEGYSVSREKKESFPLTVTSAQKNPTAFYLCASSITGANTGELFFGEGSRLTVL.

The chain combines TRBV27 with TRBJ2-7; the match to TRBD1 covers 8 bases. This CDR3 has 13 residues. V shed 3 bases and J 7 bases; nucleotides not matched to a gene: 5. Looked up from germline, CDR1 is MNHEY and CDR2 is SMNVEV (reference sequence). DNA of the CDR3: TGTGCCAGCAGTTTCGACAGGGGAGGAGAGCAGTACTTC. Translating gives CASSFDRGGEQYF.

CDR3 region: CASSLDQGARANEKLFF. CDR3 nucleotide sequence: TGTGCCAGCAGCTTAGACCAGGGGGCGAGAGCTAATGAAAAACTGTTTTTT. V is TRBV11-3 and J is TRBJ1-4; the match to TRBD1 covers 8 bases. V shed 0 bases, J shed 3 bases, and the junction held 6 bases outside the gene matches. This CDR3 spans 17 amino acids. The germline CDR1 and CDR2 sequences are SGHNT and YENEEA.

The rearrangement uses TRBV27 and TRBJ1-1; a weak D match, TRBD1 (5 bases). Germline V lookup: CDR1 MNHEY, CDR2 SMNVEV (reference sequence). The CDR3 contains 14 residues. Deletions cut 0 bases from V and 10 bases from J, with 15 bases between. In DNA, the CDR3 is TGTGCCAGCAGTTTATCGCCAGGGAATTTAGGAGCTTTCTTT. Protein sequence: CASSLSPGNLGAFF.

The rearrangement links TRBV6-1 to TRBJ1-4; no firm D call. Per germline, CDR1 MNHNS and CDR2 SASEGT. Trimming took off 2 bases at V and 0 bases at J, with 13 bases between the two ends. This CDR3 contains 17 residues. CDR3 DNA sequence: TGTGCCAGCAGTGAAAATGTCCCGGGAGCAACTAATGAAAAACTGTTTTTT. It codes for CASSENVPGATNEKLFF.

This clone is termed medium-sized (0.01 to 0.1%). Here the CDR3 DNA reads TGTGCCTGGAGTGCCATGGCCACCTACTTCTCCTACGAGCAGTACTTC. It encodes CAWSAMATYFSYEQYF. The rearrangement links TRBV30 to TRBJ2-7; D remains ambiguous. The CDR3 extends over 16 amino acids. With 1 base removed from V and 0 bases from J, the gap between germline ends came to 16 bases. CDR1 and CDR2 (germline): GTSNPN, SVGIG (reference sequence).

V is TRBV27 and J is TRBJ2-1, with a tentative D call TRBD2 (5 bases). The ends were cut back, 4 bases at V and 7 bases at J, with 11 bases in the middle. The length of the CDR3 is 13 residues. In germline, CDR1 is MNHEY, CDR2 SMNVEV (reference sequence). CDR3 in DNA: TGTGCCAGCAGTTCCGGGGAACGGAATGAGCAGTTCTTC. Protein sequence: CASSSGERNEQFF.

A single count supports this clone. This chain's CDR3 is CASSFGQGASTEAFF. Here the CDR3 DNA reads TGTGCCAGCAGTTTTGGGCAGGGGGCTAGCACTGAAGCTTTCTTT. The chain employs TRBV28 and TRBJ1-1; 8 nucleotides line up with TRBD1. CDR3 size: 15 residues. Looked up from germline, CDR1 is MDHEN and CDR2 is SYDVKM. Trimming cost V 3 bases and J 4 bases; bases outside gene matches: 7. Full variable domain (missing parts from reference TRBV28 and TRBJ1-1): DVKVTQSSRYLVKRTGEKVFLECVQDMDHENMFWYRQDPGLGLRLIYFSYDVKMKEKGDIPEGYSVSREKKERFSLILESASTNQTSMYLCASSFGQGASTEAFFGQGTRLTVV.

The J gene is TRBJ2-1, the V gene TRBV14; 9 bases are shared with TRBD2. This CDR3 contains 17 residues. V gave up 0 bases and J gave up 9 bases; unmatched junction bases: 12. The germline CDR1 and CDR2 sequences are SGHDN and FVKESK. CDR3 protein: CASSQDTGLAGIGEQFF. For the CDR3, the DNA is TGTGCCAGCAGCCAAGATACGGGACTAGCCGGAATCGGTGAGCAGTTCTTC.